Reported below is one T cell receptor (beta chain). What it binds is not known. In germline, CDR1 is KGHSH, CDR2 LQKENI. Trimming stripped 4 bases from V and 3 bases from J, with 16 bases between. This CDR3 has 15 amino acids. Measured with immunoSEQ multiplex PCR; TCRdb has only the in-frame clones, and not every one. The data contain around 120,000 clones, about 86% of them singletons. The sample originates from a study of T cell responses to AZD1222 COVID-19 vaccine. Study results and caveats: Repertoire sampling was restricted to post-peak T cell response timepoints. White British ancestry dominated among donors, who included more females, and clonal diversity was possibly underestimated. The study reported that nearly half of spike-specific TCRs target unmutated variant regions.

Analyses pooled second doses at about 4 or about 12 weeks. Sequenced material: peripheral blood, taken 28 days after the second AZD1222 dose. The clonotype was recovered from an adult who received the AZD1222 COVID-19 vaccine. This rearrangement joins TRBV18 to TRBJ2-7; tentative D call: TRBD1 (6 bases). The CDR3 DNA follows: TGTGCCAGCTCACACTCCCGGACAGCCTTCTACGAGCAGTACTTC. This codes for CASSHSRTAFYEQYF. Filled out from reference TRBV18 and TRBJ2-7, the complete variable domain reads NAGVMQNPRHLVRRRGQEARLRCSPMKGHSHVYWYRQLPEEGLKFMVYLQKENIIDESGMPKERFSAEFPKEGPSILRIQQVVRGDSAAYFCASSHSRTAFYEQYFGPGTRLTVT.